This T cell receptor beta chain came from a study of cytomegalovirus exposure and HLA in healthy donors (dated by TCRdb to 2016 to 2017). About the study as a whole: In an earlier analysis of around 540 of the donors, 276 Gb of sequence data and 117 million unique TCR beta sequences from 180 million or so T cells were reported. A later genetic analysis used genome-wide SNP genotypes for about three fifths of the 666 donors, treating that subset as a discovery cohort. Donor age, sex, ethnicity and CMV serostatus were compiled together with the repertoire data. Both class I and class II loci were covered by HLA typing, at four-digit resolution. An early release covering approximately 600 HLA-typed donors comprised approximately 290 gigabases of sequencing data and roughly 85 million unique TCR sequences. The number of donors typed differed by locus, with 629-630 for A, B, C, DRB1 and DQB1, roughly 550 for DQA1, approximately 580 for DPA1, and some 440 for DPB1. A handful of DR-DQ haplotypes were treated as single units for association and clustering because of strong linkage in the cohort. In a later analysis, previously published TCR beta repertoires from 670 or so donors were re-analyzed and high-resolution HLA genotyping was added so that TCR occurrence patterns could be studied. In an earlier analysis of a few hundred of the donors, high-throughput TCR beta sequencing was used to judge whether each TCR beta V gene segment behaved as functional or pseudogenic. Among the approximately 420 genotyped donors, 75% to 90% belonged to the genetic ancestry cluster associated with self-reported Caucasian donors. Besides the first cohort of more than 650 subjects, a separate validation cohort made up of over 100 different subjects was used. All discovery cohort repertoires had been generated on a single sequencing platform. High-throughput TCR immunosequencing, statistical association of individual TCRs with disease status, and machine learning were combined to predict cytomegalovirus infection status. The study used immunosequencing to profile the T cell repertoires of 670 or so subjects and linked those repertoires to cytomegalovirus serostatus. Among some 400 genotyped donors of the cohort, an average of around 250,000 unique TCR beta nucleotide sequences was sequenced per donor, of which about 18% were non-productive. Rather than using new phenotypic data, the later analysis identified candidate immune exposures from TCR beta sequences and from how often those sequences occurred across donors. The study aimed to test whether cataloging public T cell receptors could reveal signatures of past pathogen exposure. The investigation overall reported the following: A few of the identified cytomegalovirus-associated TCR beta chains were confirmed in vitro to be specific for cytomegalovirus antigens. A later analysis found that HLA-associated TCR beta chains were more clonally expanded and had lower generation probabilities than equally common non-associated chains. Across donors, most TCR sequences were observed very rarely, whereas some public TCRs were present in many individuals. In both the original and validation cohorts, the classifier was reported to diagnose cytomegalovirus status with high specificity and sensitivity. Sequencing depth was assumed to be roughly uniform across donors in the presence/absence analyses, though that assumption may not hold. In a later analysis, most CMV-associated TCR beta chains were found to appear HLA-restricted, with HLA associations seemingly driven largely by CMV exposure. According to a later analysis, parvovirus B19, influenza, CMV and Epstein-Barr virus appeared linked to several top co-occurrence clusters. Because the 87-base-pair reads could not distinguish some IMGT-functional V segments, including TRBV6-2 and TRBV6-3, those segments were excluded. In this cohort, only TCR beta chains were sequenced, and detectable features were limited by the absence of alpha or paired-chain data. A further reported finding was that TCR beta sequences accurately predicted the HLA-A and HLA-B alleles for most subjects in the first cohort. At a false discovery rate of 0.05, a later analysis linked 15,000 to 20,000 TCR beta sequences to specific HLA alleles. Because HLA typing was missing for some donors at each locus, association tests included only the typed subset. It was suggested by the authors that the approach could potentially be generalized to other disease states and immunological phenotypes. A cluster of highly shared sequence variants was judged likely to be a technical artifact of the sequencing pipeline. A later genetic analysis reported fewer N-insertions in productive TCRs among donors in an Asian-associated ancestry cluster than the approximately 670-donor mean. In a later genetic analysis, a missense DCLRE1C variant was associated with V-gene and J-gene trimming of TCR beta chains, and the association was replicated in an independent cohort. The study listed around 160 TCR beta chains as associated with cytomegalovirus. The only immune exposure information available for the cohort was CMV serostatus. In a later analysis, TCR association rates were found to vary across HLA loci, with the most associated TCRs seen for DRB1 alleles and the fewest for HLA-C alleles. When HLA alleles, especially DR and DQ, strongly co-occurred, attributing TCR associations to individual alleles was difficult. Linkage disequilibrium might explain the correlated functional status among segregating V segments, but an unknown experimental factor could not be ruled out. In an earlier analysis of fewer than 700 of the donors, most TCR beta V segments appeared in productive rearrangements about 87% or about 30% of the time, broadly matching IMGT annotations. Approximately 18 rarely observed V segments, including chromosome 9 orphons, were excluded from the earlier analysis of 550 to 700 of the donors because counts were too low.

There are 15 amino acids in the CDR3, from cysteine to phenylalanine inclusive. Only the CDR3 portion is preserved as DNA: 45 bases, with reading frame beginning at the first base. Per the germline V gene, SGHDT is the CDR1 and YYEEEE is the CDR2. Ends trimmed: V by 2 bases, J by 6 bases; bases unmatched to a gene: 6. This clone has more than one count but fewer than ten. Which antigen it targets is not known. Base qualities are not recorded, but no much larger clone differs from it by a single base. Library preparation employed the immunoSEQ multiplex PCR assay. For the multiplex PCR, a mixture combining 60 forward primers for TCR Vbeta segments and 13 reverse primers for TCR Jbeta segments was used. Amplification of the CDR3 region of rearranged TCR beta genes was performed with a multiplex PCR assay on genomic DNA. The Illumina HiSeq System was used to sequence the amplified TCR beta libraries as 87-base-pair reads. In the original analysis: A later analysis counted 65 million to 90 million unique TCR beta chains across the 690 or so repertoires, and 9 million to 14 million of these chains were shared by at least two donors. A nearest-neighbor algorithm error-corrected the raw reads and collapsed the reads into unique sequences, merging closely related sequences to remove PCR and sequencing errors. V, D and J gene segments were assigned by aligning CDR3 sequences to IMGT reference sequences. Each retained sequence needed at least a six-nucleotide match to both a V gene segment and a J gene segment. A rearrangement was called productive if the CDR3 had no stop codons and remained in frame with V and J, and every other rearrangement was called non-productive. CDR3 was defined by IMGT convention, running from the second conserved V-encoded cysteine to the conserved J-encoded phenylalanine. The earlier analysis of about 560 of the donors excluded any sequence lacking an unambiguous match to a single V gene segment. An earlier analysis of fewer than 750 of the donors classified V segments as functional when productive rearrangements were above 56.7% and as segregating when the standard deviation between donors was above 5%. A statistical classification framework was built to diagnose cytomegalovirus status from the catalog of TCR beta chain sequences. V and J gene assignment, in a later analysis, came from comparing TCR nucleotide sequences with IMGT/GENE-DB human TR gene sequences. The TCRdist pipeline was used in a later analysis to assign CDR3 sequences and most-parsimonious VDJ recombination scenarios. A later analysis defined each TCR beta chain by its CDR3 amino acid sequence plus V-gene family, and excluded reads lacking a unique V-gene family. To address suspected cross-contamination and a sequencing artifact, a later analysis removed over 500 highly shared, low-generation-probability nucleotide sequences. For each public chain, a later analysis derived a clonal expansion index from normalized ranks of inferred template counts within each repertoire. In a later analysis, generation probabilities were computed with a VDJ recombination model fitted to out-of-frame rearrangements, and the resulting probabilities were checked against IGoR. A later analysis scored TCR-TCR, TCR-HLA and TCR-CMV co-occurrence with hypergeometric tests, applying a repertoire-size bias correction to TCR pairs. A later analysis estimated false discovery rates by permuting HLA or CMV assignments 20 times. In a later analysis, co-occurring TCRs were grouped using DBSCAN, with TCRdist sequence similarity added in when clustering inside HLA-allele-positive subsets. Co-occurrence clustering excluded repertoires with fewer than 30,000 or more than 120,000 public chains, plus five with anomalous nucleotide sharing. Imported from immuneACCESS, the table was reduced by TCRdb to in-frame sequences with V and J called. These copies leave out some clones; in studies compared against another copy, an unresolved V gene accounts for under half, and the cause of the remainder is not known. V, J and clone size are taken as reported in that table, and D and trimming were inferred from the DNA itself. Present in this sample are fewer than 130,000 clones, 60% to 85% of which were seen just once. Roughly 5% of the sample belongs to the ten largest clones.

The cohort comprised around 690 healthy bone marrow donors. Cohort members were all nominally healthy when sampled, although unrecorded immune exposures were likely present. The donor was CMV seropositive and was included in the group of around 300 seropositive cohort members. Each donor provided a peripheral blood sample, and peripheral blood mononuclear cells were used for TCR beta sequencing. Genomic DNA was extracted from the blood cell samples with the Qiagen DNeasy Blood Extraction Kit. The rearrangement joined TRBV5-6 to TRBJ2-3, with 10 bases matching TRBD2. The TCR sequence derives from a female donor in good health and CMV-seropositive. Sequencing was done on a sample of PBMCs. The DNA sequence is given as TGTGCCAGCAGCTTAAGCGGGGGGGCGCCGGATACGCAGTATTTT. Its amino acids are CASSLSGGAPDTQYF.